This T cell receptor beta chain was identified during a study of cytomegalovirus exposure and HLA in healthy donors. Study observations and caveats: DRB1 showed the most TCR associations and HLA-C the fewest in a later analysis, as rates varied by HLA locus. Previous analysis showed most TCR beta V segments were productive about 90% or about 30% of the time. Researchers reported in a later analysis that a missense DCLRE1C variant was tied to TCR beta V- and J-gene trimming.

At sampling all donors were nominally healthy, likely with unrecorded immune exposures. Trimming removed 5 bases at V and 7 bases at J, with 11 bases between. The germline V gene has CDR1 LNHDA and CDR2 SQIVND (reference sequence). The CDR3 totals 12 residues. A multiplex PCR was run with 60 Vbeta primers and 13 Jbeta primers. Some clones are missing from TCRdb's copy, which holds only in-frame ones; the method was immunoSEQ multiplex PCR. This table holds about 89,000 clones, around three quarters found once. On this clone: Its antigen is still unknown.

This clonotype was sampled from a male donor in good health and CMV-seronegative. Sequenced material: PBMCs. The chain uses TRBV19 and TRBJ1-2, with D possibly matching TRBD1 (6 bases). The CDR3 DNA sequence: TGTGCCAGTAGTGAACAGGGACCTGGCTACACCTTC. Residues: CASSEQGPGYTF.